Presented here are 7 T cell receptor beta chains from one specimen sequenced in a study of post-analysis software for immune sequencing data (dated by TCRdb to about 2015). On the study overall, not on this receptor specifically: Four or five TRBV segments, including TRBV5-6, TRBV5-1 and TRBV20-1, were significantly more frequent in patients than controls.

Their antigen targets remain unknown. Receptor amplification or capture employed PCR. Sequencing took place on an Illumina HiSeq 2500. To reduce PCR and sequencing biases, unique molecular identifiers were incorporated into the TCR beta cDNA libraries. TCRdb itself trimmed the public reads at Q25 with fastp, ran MiXCR and retained productive beta chains. Each record represents a unique CDR3 protein, reported with the most common genes and DNA among its rows. Recorded for this sample are under 900,000 distinct CDR3 sequences; roughly half of them occurred a single time. The ten largest clones take up approximately 4.2% of the sample. Sequenced sample: blood. All receptors come from a girl aged 5-17 years with multiple sclerosis.

The DNA of the CDR3 is TGTGCTACTCAACCAGGGGAATTTCTGACAGATACGCAGTATTTT. Its protein is CATQPGEFLTDTQYF. The gene calls are TRBV12-5 and TRBJ2-3, with D possibly matching TRBD1 (6 bases). The CDR3 is 15 residues long. The germline gives CDR1 LGHNT, CDR2 FRNRAP. The V gene lost 10 bases and the J gene lost 3 bases, with 20 bases spanning the gap.

The chain uses TRBV9 and TRBJ2-7; TRBD1 might be the D (6 bases). The better agreement between TRBJ2-5 and the DNA end casts doubt on the J call. Germline CDR1 is SGDLS and CDR2 is YYNGEE. The CDR3 totals 15 residues. CDR3 coding DNA: TGTGCCAGCAGCTTAAACAGTAGGGGGCAAGAGACCCAGTACTTC. It encodes CASSLNSRGQETQYF.

The rearrangement links TRBV5-1 to TRBJ2-3, with D possibly matching TRBD1 (5 bases). The V gene's germline CDR1 is SGHRS and CDR2 YFSETQ. This CDR3 contains 14 residues. V gave up 4 bases and J gave up 3 bases, with 12 bases separating them. CDR3 DNA sequence: TGCGCCAGCAGCCTCCTGACAGCTACAGATACGCAGTATTTT. Translation gives CASSLLTATDTQYF. The variable domain in full, completed from reference TRBV5-1 and TRBJ2-3, reads KAGVTQTPRYLIKTRGQQVTLSCSPISGHRSVSWYQQTPGQGLQFLFEYFSETQRNKGNFPGRFSGRQFSNSRSEMNVSTLELGDSALYLCASSLLTATDTQYFGPGTRLTVL.

Worth noting for this clonotype: One end of the junction is discordant with germline, which a read error may explain. The chain uses TRBV5-1 and TRBJ2-7; D might be TRBD2 (6 bases). Germline assignment: CDR1 SGHRS and CDR2 YFSETQ. The CDR3 is 15 amino acids. CDR3 region: CANSLGTGRTYEQYF. The CDR3 DNA reads TGCGCCAACAGCTTAGGGACTGGGAGGACCTACGAGCAGTACTTC.

The rearrangement uses TRBV19 and TRBJ2-1; D gene unclear. V was clipped by 5 bases and J by 3 bases, with 8 bases between them. Germline V gene data show CDR1 as LNHDA and CDR2 as SQIVND (reference sequence). CDR3 size: 13 residues. The CDR3 region has the DNA TGTGCCAGTAGTGTGGTGGGCTACAATGAGCAGTTCTTC. Protein product: CASSVVGYNEQFF.

V is TRBV27 and J is TRBJ1-2; D call uncertain. V was trimmed by 3 bases and J by 6 bases, leaving 17 bases between them. CDR3 length: 15 amino acids. Germline V gene lookup returns CDR1 MNHEY and CDR2 SMNVEV (reference sequence). The CDR3 is CASSFRSIWTDGYTF. CDR3 sequence (DNA): TGTGCCAGCAGTTTCCGCTCAATTTGGACTGATGGCTACACCTTC.

The rearrangement uses TRBV5-1 and TRBJ2-7, with TRBD1 matching over 9 bases. Trimming took 5 bases from V and 1 from J; bases not matched to a gene: 4. This CDR3 spans 14 amino acids. From germline, CDR1 is SGHRS and CDR2 YFSETQ. CDR3 DNA: TGCGCCAGCAGAACCGACAGGGGGTCCTACGAGCAGTACTTC. Protein sequence: CASRTDRGSYEQYF.